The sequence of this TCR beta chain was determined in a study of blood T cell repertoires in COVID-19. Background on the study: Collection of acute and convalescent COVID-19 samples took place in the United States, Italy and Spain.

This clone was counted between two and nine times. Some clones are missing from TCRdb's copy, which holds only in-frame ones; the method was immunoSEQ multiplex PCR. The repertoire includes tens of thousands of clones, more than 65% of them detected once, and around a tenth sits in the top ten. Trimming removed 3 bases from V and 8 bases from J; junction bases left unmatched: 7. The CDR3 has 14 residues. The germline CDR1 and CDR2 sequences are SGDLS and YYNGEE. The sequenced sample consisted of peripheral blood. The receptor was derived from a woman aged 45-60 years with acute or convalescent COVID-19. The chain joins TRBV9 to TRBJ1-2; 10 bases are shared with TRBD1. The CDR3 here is CASSADRGLRGYTF. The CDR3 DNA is TGTGCCAGCAGCGCCGACAGGGGGCTCCGAGGCTACACCTTC.